A single sample gave rise to the 5 T cell receptor beta chains below, sequenced in a study of T cell changes during pregnancy in multiple sclerosis. Using immunoSEQ multiplex PCR, the repertoire was profiled, and TCRdb retains in-frame clones only, with some absent. The repertoire includes about 130,000 clones, roughly 95% of them detected once, and 0.4% to 0.5% sits in the top ten. Specimen: peripheral blood, collected after pregnancy. These receptors all come from a female donor with multiple sclerosis, enrolled in a pregnancy study.

This sequence joins TRBV6-1 and TRBJ2-1; 10 bases map to TRBD2. Germline CDR1 and CDR2: MNHNS and SASEGT. This CDR3 spans 14 amino acids. The V and J ends lost 4 bases and 13 bases, in that order; junction bases with no gene match: 10. The DNA for the CDR3 is TGTGCCAGCAGTGCCGCCGCTAGCGGGAGAGGTCAGTTCTTC. Encoded protein: CASSAAASGRGQFF.

The chain uses TRBV15 and TRBJ2-3; 8 positions match TRBD2. Looked up from germline, CDR1 is LNHNV and CDR2 is YYDKDF (reference sequence). The CDR3 totals 14 residues. The V gene end was trimmed by 5 bases and the J gene end by 6 bases; junction bases not matched to a gene: 7. The CDR3 sequence is CATSRVAGTDTQYF. CDR3 bases: TGTGCCACCAGCCGGGTAGCGGGAACGGATACGCAGTATTTT.

The chain couples TRBV6-1 to TRBJ2-1; 12 bases are a match to TRBD2. CDR3 length equals 20 residues. Germline-derived CDR1 and CDR2 are MNHNS and SASEGT. The trim removed 2 bases at V and 0 bases at J, leaving 11 bases unmatched. The CDR3 sequence: CASSEPPRLAGARSYNEQFF. The CDR3 DNA follows: TGTGCCAGCAGTGAACCCCCTAGACTAGCGGGAGCCCGCTCCTACAATGAGCAGTTCTTC.

This clone appeared a single time. The rearrangement links TRBV7-9 to TRBJ2-7; 8 bases match TRBD1. Germline CDR1 and CDR2: SEHNR and FQNEAQ (reference sequence). The V segment lost 1 base and the J segment 5 bases; nucleotides outside the gene matches: 4. The CDR3 runs to 14 residues. In DNA form, the CDR3 reads TGTGCCAGCAGCTTAGAACAGGGGGGCGACGAGCAGTACTTC. This translates into CASSLEQGGDEQYF.

The chain is built from TRBV19 and TRBJ1-1; D not resolved. V was shortened by 9 bases and J by 0 bases, with 14 bases between the two germline ends. The CDR3 is 14 residues long. Germline CDR1 reads LNHDA; CDR2 reads SQIVND (reference sequence). CDR3 DNA sequence: TGTGCCAGCCAACCGAGTTTATTGAACACTGAAGCTTTCTTT. Encoded protein: CASQPSLLNTEAFF.